A single TCR beta chain is shown here with its context. This entry belongs to a study of shared clonotypes between healthy human individuals. Repertoires were generated with immunoSEQ multiplex PCR, while TCRdb's copy carries only in-frame clones and drops some. The table includes some 1.5 million clones, roughly 96% detected once. Germline lookup yields CDR1 SNHLY and CDR2 FYNNEI. The CDR3 has 15 amino acids. The trim removed 6 bases at V and 9 bases at J, leaving 13 bases unmatched. The TCR originated in a man aged 25-40 years in good health. The chain recombines TRBV2 with TRBJ1-5; 8 positions match TRBD1. The sample taken for sequencing was naive CD4+ T cells sorted from blood. Subset here: CD45RA+ positively selected. CDR3 bases: TGTGCCAGCAGAGCCCAGGGGACAGGCTTCGGGCCCCAGCATTTT. It encodes CASRAQGTGFGPQHF.